This TCR beta chain was recorded in a study of cytomegalovirus exposure and HLA in healthy donors. TCRdb's copy holds only in-frame clones and misses some; the assay was immunoSEQ multiplex PCR. The sample carries 120,000 or so clones, around 96% recorded once. Per the germline V gene, CDR1 is SGDLS and CDR2 is YYNGEE. V was trimmed by 0 bases and J by 5 bases, leaving 18 bases between them. There are 16 residues in the CDR3. The receptor was isolated from a man between 18 and 35 years old in good health and CMV-seronegative. Sample: PBMCs. The V call is TRBV9, the J call TRBJ2-7; D might be TRBD2 (6 bases). This CDR3 is CASSVAPTEEGHEQYF. The CDR3 DNA sequence: TGTGCCAGCAGCGTAGCTCCGACGGAGGAGGGCCACGAGCAGTACTTC.